Sequencing of this TCR beta chain was carried out in a study of T cell responses to AZD1222 COVID-19 vaccine. This clone was detected a few times. Its antigen remains unknown. Study observations and caveats: Regions 160-218 and 743-854 dominated among vaccine-associated CD4 TCRs spanning spike.

The method was immunoSEQ multiplex PCR; TCRdb's version includes in-frame clones alone and lacks a portion of them. The sample holds approximately 150,000 clones, roughly 90% seen once. The sequencing used peripheral blood, collected on day 0 of AZD1222 vaccination. The sequence came from an adult in good health.

The DNA of the CDR3 is TGTGCCAGCAGCACCCCGGACAGGGGTGACTACGAGCAGTACTTC. It codes for CASSTPDRGDYEQYF. The rearrangement links TRBV5-6 to TRBJ2-7; 9 bases agree with TRBD1. There are 15 residues in the CDR3. Germline V gene sequence: CDR1 SGHDT, CDR2 YYEEEE. V gave up 4 bases and J gave up 3 bases; unmatched junction bases: 8. The full variable domain, its missing parts supplied by reference TRBV5-6 and TRBJ2-7, is DAGVTQSPTHLIKTRGQQVTLRCSPKSGHDTVSWYQQALGQGPQFIFQYYEEEERQRGNFPDRFSGHQFPNYSSELNVNALLLGDSALYLCASSTPDRGDYEQYFGPGTRLTVT.